Shown below are 8 T cell receptor beta chains from a single sample sequenced in a study of CD8+ T cells in alopecia areata (dated by TCRdb to the late 2010s). The library relied on the immunoSEQ multiplex PCR assay. RNA was extracted from all samples and reverse transcribed into cDNA as template for TCR sequencing. TCRdb took over this immuneACCESS table, retaining in-frame rearrangements with V and J assigned. Such tables are incomplete; in checked studies, under half of the missing clones stem from an unresolved V gene, and the remainder is unexplained. The sample has fewer than 350,000 clones on record, 58% of them singletons. Clones ranked in the top ten supply about 1.7% of the sample. The time point label for this specimen denotes: about 25 weeks on oral tofacitinib. This sample's treatment or condition label indicates: oral pan-JAK inhibitor, 5-10 mg twice daily. The sequencing used CD4+ T cells sorted from blood, collected at week 24, from a patient treated with tofacitinib. The receptor set was obtained from a human donor with alopecia areata.

V usage is TRBV29-1 and J usage is TRBJ1-1, with D perhaps TRBD1 (6 bases). This CDR3 has 13 amino acids. With 6 bases removed from V and 0 bases from J, the gap between germline ends came to 11 bases. Germline assignment: CDR1 SQVTM and CDR2 ANQGSEA. CDR3 in amino acids: CSVRTVLNTEAFF. Here the CDR3 DNA reads TGCAGCGTACGGACAGTGTTGAACACTGAAGCTTTCTTT.

The chain uses TRBV10-2 and TRBJ2-1; D might be TRBD2 (5 bases). Trimming took 8 bases from V and 5 from J, leaving 19 bases between them. The length of the CDR3 is 15 residues. In germline, CDR1 is WSHSY, CDR2 SAAADI. The CDR3 nucleotides are TGCGCCAGCTCCCTGTTTAGCGCCAGCAACAATGAGCAGTTCTTC. Its protein is CASSLFSASNNEQFF.

This clone was observed a handful of times. The V and J genes are TRBV28 and TRBJ1-5; 7 positions agree with TRBD1. The CDR3 extends over 17 amino acids. V was clipped by 6 bases and J by 6 bases; unmatched bases: 17. CDR1 MDHEN and CDR2 SYDVKM come from the germline V gene. CDR3 DNA sequence: TGTGCCAGCAGCCCCGGAAGGGGGCGGGCCTGGGGTCAGCCCCAGCATTTT. Protein: CASSPGRGRAWGQPQHF.

This clone has just a few counts. V is TRBV7-3 and J is TRBJ2-5; D is unclear. This CDR3 is built from 15 residues. Trimming left V 2 bases short and J 5 bases short, with 15 bases between. Germline V gene lookup returns CDR1 SGHTA and CDR2 FQGTGA. CDR3 sequence reads: CASSLLDGFGETQYF. CDR3 sequence (DNA): TGTGCCAGCAGCTTATTGGATGGTTTTGGGGAGACCCAGTACTTC.

The chain carries TRBV6-5 and TRBJ1-2; TRBD1 aligns across 9 bases. This CDR3 is built from 15 residues. The V gene's germline CDR1 is MNHEY and CDR2 SVGAGI. V gave up 6 bases and J gave up 6 bases; unmatched junction bases: 11. This chain's CDR3 is CASSPTGTGWNGYTF. In DNA form, the CDR3 reads TGTGCCAGCAGCCCCACCGGGACAGGGTGGAATGGCTACACCTTC.

This clone was picked up a small number of times. Other DNA sequences from this sample encode an identical CDR3 as well. The rearrangement uses TRBV28 and TRBJ1-2; a weak D match, TRBD1 (6 bases). The CDR3 length is 13 residues. The germline gives CDR1 MDHEN, CDR2 SYDVKM. Trimming cost V 2 bases and J 2 bases, with 6 bases left between them. The DNA of the CDR3 is TGTGCCAGCAGTTTAGGACAGAACTATGGCTACACCTTC. It codes for CASSLGQNYGYTF.

This chain links TRBV28 with TRBJ2-1; a weak D match, TRBD1 (6 bases). V was clipped by 0 bases and J by 6 bases, with 15 bases between them. CDR3 length: 16 amino acids. CDR1 MDHEN and CDR2 SYDVKM come from the germline V gene. This chain's CDR3 is CASSLWGRQVPNEQFF. The DNA for the CDR3 is TGTGCCAGCAGTTTATGGGGGAGACAGGTTCCCAATGAGCAGTTCTTC.

This sequence joins TRBV29-1 and TRBJ1-1, with 7 bases identical to TRBD1. The V gene's germline CDR1 is SQVTM and CDR2 ANQGSEA. J lost 5 bases, V lost 7 bases, and 10 bases had no gene match. The CDR3 has 13 amino acids. CDR3 DNA sequence: TGCAGCGCTCTACGAGGGGGCAGTACTGAAGCTTTCTTT. Its protein product is CSALRGGSTEAFF.